This TCR beta chain was identified during a study of response to subunit inactivated influenza vaccine. Findings of the study overall: Each seasonal influenza vaccination, the authors suggested, recruits few new T cells.

From germline, CDR1 is SSHAT and CDR2 FNYEAQ (reference sequence). This CDR3 has 15 residues. Each CDR3 protein gets one entry after TCRdb re-called the RT-PCR reads with MiXCR. Altogether a few hundred thousand distinct CDR3 sequences are present, around 22% being singletons, with the ten largest covering under 13%. In this sample, this clonotype turned up many times. Its specificity is unknown. Germline and junction disagree at one end, which may indicate a read error. This chain links TRBV7-7 with TRBJ2-3; D not certain. This sequence was found in a man between 50 and 69 years old who received an inactivated influenza vaccine. The specimen comprised PBMCs from blood, sampled about 20 months after vaccination. CDR3: CASSQHGRSTDTQYF. In DNA, the CDR3 is TGTGCTAGCAGCCAGCACGGCCGTAGCACAGATACGCAGTATTTT.